This T cell receptor beta chain was obtained from a study of cytomegalovirus exposure and HLA in healthy donors. Primers for the PCR totalled 60 Vbeta and 13 Jbeta. The method was immunoSEQ multiplex PCR; TCRdb's version includes in-frame clones alone and lacks a portion of them. Its table records some 150,000 clones. The sequence came from a young woman in good health and CMV-seronegative. Sequencing was performed on PBMCs.

The CDR3 is CASSFSGTLKGLTEAFF. Written as DNA, the CDR3 is TGTGCCAGCAGCTTTAGCGGGACCTTGAAAGGTCTCACTGAAGCTTTCTTT. V and J are TRBV9 and TRBJ1-1; possibly TRBD1 for D (5 bases). The V end lost 4 bases, the J end lost 4 bases, and 23 bases lay between the germline ends. The CDR3 has 17 residues. Germline V CDR1 and CDR2: SGDLS, YYNGEE. The full variable domain, in which reference TRBV9 and TRBJ1-1 provide the parts outside the CDR3, is DSGVTQTPKHLITATGQRVTLRCSPRSGDLSVYWYQQSLDQGLQFLIQYYNGEERAKGNILERFSAQQFPDLHSELNLSSLELGDSALYFCASSFSGTLKGLTEAFFGQGTRLTVV.